This paragraph covers one T cell receptor beta chain sequence. This clonotype was found many times. Its specific antigen is unknown. It has no much larger one-base neighbor in the sample; base qualities were not kept. The record originates from a study of T-cell reconstitution after alpha-beta-depleted transplantation in children (dated by TCRdb to the mid-2010s). A note on the overall study: Using TCR repertoire profiling, the study quantitatively followed how T-cell immune reconstitution unfolded in children after TCRalphabeta/CD19-depleted allogeneic hematopoietic cell transplantation.

CDR1 and CDR2 are drawn from the germline V gene: MNHEY, SVGEGT. The CDR3 measures 15 amino acids from cysteine to phenylalanine. The read is trimmed to its CDR3 DNA, 45 bases read in frame from base 1. The germline V and J ends show losses of 6 bases and 2 bases respectively, and no gene match explains 9 bases of the junction. Libraries were prepared through PCR. The reads were generated on an Illumina HiSeq 2500. TCR library preparation used molecular barcoding, with unique molecular identifiers applied to normalize quantification of the TCRbeta repertoire. The public reads were quality trimmed at Q25 with fastp and then assembled into clones with MiXCR by TCRdb, keeping productive beta chains. Every distinct CDR3 protein forms one entry, paired with its most common genes and DNA. In this sample the table shows around 530,000 distinct CDR3 sequences, approximately 32% of which occur a single time. Roughly 2.5% of the sample is in the top ten clones.

The V and J segments used are TRBV6-2 or TRBV6-3 and TRBJ2-7; TRBD2 agrees with 8 junctional bases. Sequenced material: PBMCs from the stem cell graft donor, taken from the stem cell graft. The origin of this receptor is a human donor who donated a stem cell graft to a child with aplastic anemia. The DNA sequence is as follows: TGTGCCAGCAGAGACGGGACTAGGATTCCCTACGAGCAGTACTTC. It codes for CASRDGTRIPYEQYF.